One sample yielded the 7 T cell receptor beta chains listed below, sequenced in a study of shared clonotypes between healthy human individuals. CD45RO negativity and positive selection for CCR7 defined naive CD8 cells, a population that excluded terminally differentiated effector memory CD45RA+ cells. Sequenced by immunoSEQ multiplex PCR; TCRdb stores in-frame clones only, minus some. Counted here are some 2 million clones, roughly 94% occurring once; the ten biggest clones make up 0.9% to 1.5%. Sequenced material: naive CD8+ T cells sorted from blood. Receptors originate from a man aged 18 to 30 in good health.

The rearrangement links TRBV6-5 to TRBJ2-2; no clear D. Germline CDR1 reads MNHEY; CDR2 reads SVGAGI. The CDR3 is made up of 13 amino acids. V was cut by 5 bases and J by 2 bases, with 6 bases left in between. The CDR3: CASSVINTGELFF. DNA of the CDR3: TGTGCCAGCAGTGTTATAAACACCGGGGAGCTGTTTTTT.

The genes are TRBV28 and TRBJ1-4; D remains unclear. The CDR3 runs to 13 residues. Germline CDR1 and CDR2: MDHEN and SYDVKM. Deletions cut 7 bases from V and 4 bases from J, with 10 bases between. This CDR3 is CASTPPDNEKLFF. The CDR3 coding sequence is TGTGCCAGCACCCCCCCTGATAATGAAAAACTGTTTTTT.

The V and J genes are TRBV4-3 and TRBJ2-7; 11 nucleotides line up with TRBD2. V gave up 4 bases and J gave up 11 bases; unmatched junction bases: 13. The germline V gene has CDR1 LGHNA and CDR2 YSLEER. This CDR3 region has 15 residues. CDR3: CASSPNGLAGGAEYF. CDR3 sequence (DNA): TGCGCCAGCAGCCCTAACGGACTAGCGGGTGGGGCTGAGTACTTC.

The gene calls are TRBV27 and TRBJ1-5; D uncertain. V was shortened by 6 bases and J by 3 bases, with 12 bases between the two germline ends. The germline CDR1 and CDR2 sequences are MNHEY and SMNVEV (reference sequence). The CDR3 runs to 14 residues. The CDR3 DNA follows: TGTGCCAGCAGCCCGGTCTGGATCAATCAGCCCCAGCATTTT. Translating gives CASSPVWINQPQHF.

This chain joins TRBV5-1 and TRBJ2-1; TRBD2 is a possible D gene (6 bases). From germline, CDR1 is SGHRS and CDR2 YFSETQ. Trimming removed 0 bases at V and 12 bases at J, with 13 bases between. The CDR3 extends over 13 amino acids. This chain's CDR3 is CASSLAGEVGQFF. CDR3 coding DNA: TGCGCCAGCAGCTTGGCCGGGGAGGTTGGGCAGTTCTTC.

The V and J genes are TRBV6-6 and TRBJ2-1; a weak D match, TRBD2 (6 bases). V lost 7 bases to trimming and J lost 3 bases, with 10 bases between them. This CDR3 has 13 residues. Looked up from germline, CDR1 is MNHNY and CDR2 is SVGAGI (reference sequence). The CDR3 region is CASTWTIYNEQFF. As DNA, the CDR3 is TGTGCCAGCACTTGGACTATCTACAATGAGCAGTTCTTC.

The V gene is TRBV6-5, the J gene TRBJ1-1; TRBD1 agrees at 7 bases. CDR3 length: 14 amino acids. The germline CDR1 and CDR2 sequences are MNHEY and SVGAGI. V dropped 3 bases and J dropped 7; count of bases not matched to a gene: 8. CDR3 residues: CASSYTEGANEAFF. The CDR3 DNA sequence: TGTGCCAGCAGTTATACCGAGGGGGCAAATGAAGCTTTCTTT.